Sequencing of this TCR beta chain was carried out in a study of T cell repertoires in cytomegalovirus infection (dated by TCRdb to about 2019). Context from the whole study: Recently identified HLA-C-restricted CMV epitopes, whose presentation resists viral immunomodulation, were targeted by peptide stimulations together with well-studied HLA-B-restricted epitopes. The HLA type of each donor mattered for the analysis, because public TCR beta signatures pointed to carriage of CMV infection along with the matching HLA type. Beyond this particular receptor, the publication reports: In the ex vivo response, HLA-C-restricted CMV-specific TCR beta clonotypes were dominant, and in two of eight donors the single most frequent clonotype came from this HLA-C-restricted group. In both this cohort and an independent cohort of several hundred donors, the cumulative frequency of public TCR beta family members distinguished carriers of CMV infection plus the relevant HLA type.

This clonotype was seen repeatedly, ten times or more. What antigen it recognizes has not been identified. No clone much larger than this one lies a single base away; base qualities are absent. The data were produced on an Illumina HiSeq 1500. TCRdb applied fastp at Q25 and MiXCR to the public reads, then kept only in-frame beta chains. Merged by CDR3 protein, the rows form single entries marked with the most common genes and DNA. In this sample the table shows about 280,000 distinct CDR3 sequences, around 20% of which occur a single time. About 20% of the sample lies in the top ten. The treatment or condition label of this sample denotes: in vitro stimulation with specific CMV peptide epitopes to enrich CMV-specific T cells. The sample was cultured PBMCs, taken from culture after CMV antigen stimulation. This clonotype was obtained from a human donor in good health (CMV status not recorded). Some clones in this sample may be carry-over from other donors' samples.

Read as DNA, the sequence is TGTGCCAGCAGCTTAGGCACTAGCGGGAGTAACGGAATGTACTTC. Its translation reads: CASSLGTSGSNGMYF. In this chain, TRBV7-2 is recombined with TRBJ2-4, with 11 junctional bases fitting TRBD2. Reading the germline V gene gives CDR1 SGHTA and CDR2 FQGNSA. Spanning cysteine to phenylalanine, the CDR3 consists of 15 amino acids. Only the CDR3 region is kept as DNA, spanning 45 bases read in frame from base 1. For this chain, trimming is 1 base at the V end and 15 bases at the J end, and the number of junction bases without a gene match is 11.